One sample yielded the 16 T cell receptor beta chains listed below, sequenced in a study of T cells expressing NK-cell markers. After re-calling the 5' RACE reads, TCRdb lists one entry per CDR3 protein, DNA absent. This table lists 150,000 or so distinct CDR3 sequences. Material: blood T cells: a sorted CD56 or NKG2C T cell subset, CD4+ or CD8+ T cells, or bulk PBMC T cells (not recorded which). Receptors originate from a woman aged 45-59 years in good health.

This rearrangement joins TRBV3-1 to TRBJ2-7. The CDR3 consists of 13 residues. Germline lookup yields CDR1 LGHDT and CDR2 YNNKEL (reference sequence). The CDR3 is CASSQGLLYEQYF.

This chain links TRBV7-6 with TRBJ2-2; TCRdb gives TRBD2 as the D gene, but with no DNA this cannot be confirmed. CDR1 SGHVS and CDR2 FNYEAQ come from the germline V gene. The CDR3 loop spans 16 amino acids. The CDR3 loop reads CASSPLPDTLTGELFF.

The chain joins TRBV4-1 to TRBJ1-1; without DNA, the TCRdb call of TRBD1 cannot be checked. The CDR3 is made up of 17 amino acids. Per germline, CDR1 MGHRA and CDR2 YSYEKL. The CDR3 is CASSHRDREVMNTEAFF.

V and J are TRBV7-6 and TRBJ2-7. CDR1 is SGHVS, CDR2 FNYEAQ, per germline. This CDR3 is built from 12 residues. The CDR3 sequence: CASSSEYYEQYF.

This rearrangement joins TRBV6-2 or TRBV6-3 to TRBJ2-7; TCRdb reports TRBD1, a call that lacks DNA to check it against. The CDR3 covers 15 residues. From germline, CDR1 is MNHEY and CDR2 SVGEGT. CDR3 residues: CASSWSMGTGHEQYF.

The J gene is TRBJ2-2, the V gene TRBV27; TCRdb's D call, TRBD1, is unchecked because there is no DNA. CDR3 length: 13 amino acids. CDR1 is MNHEY, CDR2 SMNVEV, per germline (reference sequence). This chain's CDR3 is CASRYQGNGELFF.

This rearrangement joins TRBV29-1 to TRBJ2-1. The CDR3 extends over 13 amino acids. Looked up from germline, CDR1 is SQVTM and CDR2 is ANQGSEA. CDR3 amino acids: CSGLQGSYNEQFF.

V and J are TRBV29-1 and TRBJ1-2. The germline V gene encodes CDR1 SQVTM and CDR2 ANQGSEA. The CDR3 length is 13 residues. The CDR3 sequence: CSVVVSILDGYTF.

The chain links TRBV20-1 to TRBJ2-7; TCRdb selects TRBD2, and the lack of DNA leaves this call unchecked. The germline V gene encodes CDR1 DFQATT and CDR2 SNEGSKA (reference sequence). CDR3 size: 13 residues. The CDR3 here is CSASGTSDYEQYF.

The chain links TRBV5-8 to TRBJ1-1; the D gene TCRdb calls, TRBD1, cannot be checked with no DNA. This CDR3 is built from 14 residues. CDR1 and CDR2 (germline): SGHTS, YDEGEE. The CDR3 spells CASSIRDGYTEAFF. The entire variable domain, with the rest obtained from reference TRBV5-8 and TRBJ1-1, is as follows: EAGVTQSPTHLIKTRGQQATLRCSPISGHTSVYWYQQALGLGLQFLLWYDEGEERNRGNFPPRFSGRQFPNYSSELNVNALELEDSALYLCASSIRDGYTEAFFGQGTRLTVV.

The rearrangement joins TRBV7-3 to TRBJ2-5; TCRdb indicates TRBD2, and absent DNA this call remains unverified. CDR3 length: 16 amino acids. Germline CDR1 is SGHTA and CDR2 is FQGTGA. CDR3 loop: CASSPTGTSNRETQYF.

The genes are TRBV7-6 and TRBJ2-3; the TCRdb D gene call, TRBD1, has no DNA to confirm it. The CDR3 sequence is 15 residues long. Per germline, CDR1 SGHVS and CDR2 FNYEAQ. The CDR3 reads CASTEGDGNLHTQYF.

The chain combines TRBV13 with TRBJ1-1. CDR1 is PRHDT and CDR2 is FYEKMQ in the germline V gene (reference sequence). This CDR3 is built from 15 residues. The CDR3 sequence is CASSLGGERDTEAFF.

This rearrangement joins TRBV5-1 to TRBJ2-1. The CDR3 spans 13 residues. Germline assignment: CDR1 SGHRS and CDR2 YFSETQ. CDR3 residues: CASSTEPYNEQFF.

The rearrangement links TRBV9 to TRBJ2-2. CDR3 length: 13 residues. The germline V gene has CDR1 SGDLS and CDR2 YYNGEE. The CDR3 sequence is CASSVEVGAELFF.

The chain is built from TRBV6-5 and TRBJ1-5; lacking DNA, the TRBD1 call made by TCRdb goes unchecked. CDR1 is MNHEY and CDR2 is SVGAGI in the germline V gene. The CDR3 is 15 amino acids. The CDR3 here is CASSPIQGANQPQHF.